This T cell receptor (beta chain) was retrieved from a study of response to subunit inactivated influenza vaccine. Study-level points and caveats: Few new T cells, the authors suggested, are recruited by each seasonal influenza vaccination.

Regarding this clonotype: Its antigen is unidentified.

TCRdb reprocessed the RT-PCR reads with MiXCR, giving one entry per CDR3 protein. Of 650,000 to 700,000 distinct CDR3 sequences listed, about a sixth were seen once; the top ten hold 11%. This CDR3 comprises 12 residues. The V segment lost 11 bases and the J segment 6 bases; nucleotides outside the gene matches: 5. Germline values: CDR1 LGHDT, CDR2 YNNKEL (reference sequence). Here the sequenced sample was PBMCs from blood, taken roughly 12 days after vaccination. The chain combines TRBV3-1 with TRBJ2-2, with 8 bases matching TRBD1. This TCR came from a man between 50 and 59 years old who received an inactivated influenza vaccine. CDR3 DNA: TGTGCCGGAAGGACAGGGCCCGGGGAGCTGTTTTTT. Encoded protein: CAGRTGPGELFF.